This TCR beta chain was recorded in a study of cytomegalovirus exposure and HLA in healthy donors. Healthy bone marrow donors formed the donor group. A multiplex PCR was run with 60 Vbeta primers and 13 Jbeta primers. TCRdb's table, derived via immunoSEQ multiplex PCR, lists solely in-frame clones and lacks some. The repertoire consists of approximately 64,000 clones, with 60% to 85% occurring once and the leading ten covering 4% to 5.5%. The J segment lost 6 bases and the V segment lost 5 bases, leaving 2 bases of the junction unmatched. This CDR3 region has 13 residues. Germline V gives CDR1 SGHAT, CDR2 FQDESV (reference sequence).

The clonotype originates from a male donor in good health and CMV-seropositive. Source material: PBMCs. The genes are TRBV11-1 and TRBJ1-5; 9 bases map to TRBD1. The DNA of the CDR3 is TGTGCCAGCAGCCAGGACAGGGGTCAGCCCCAGCATTTT. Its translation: CASSQDRGQPQHF.